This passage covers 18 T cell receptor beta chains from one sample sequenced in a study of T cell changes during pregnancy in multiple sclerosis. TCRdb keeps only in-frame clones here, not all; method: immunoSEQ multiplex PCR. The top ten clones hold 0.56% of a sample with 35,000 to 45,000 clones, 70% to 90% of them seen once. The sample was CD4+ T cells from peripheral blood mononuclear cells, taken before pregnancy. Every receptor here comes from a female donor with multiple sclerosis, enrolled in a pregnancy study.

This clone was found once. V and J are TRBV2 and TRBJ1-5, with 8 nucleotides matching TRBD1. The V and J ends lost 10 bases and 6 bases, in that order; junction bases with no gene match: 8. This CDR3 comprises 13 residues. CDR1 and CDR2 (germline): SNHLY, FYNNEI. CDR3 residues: CATTGEAGQPQHF. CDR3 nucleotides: TGTGCCACGACAGGGGAGGCAGGTCAGCCCCAGCATTTT.

The DNA of the CDR3 is TGTGCCATCAGCTTGGGACAGGGTGACGGGGAGCTGTTTTTT. Translation gives CAISLGQGDGELFF. V and J are TRBV10-3 and TRBJ2-2; 9 nucleotides align to TRBD1. This CDR3 is built from 14 residues. V shed 6 bases and J 7 bases; nucleotides not matched to a gene: 6. Per the germline V gene, CDR1 is ENHRY and CDR2 is SYGVKD.

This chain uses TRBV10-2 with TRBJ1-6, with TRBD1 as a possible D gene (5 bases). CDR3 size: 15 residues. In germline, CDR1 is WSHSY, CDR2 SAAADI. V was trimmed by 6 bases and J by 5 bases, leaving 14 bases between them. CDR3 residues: CASSRDRSHNSPLHF. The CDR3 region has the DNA TGCGCCAGCAGCCGCGACAGATCCCATAATTCACCCCTCCACTTT.

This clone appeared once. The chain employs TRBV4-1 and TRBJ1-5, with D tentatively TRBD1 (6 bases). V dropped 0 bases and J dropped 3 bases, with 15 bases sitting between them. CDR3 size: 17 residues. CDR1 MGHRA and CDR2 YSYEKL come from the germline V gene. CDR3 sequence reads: CASSQEAGGFVNQPQHF. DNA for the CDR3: TGCGCCAGCAGCCAAGAAGCGGGGGGCTTTGTCAATCAGCCCCAGCATTTT.

CDR3: CAWSKDSRRGETQYF. In DNA, the CDR3 is TGTGCCTGGAGCAAGGACAGCCGCCGGGGAGAGACCCAGTACTTC. This chain uses TRBV30 with TRBJ2-5; tentative D call: TRBD1 (6 bases). Germline CDR1 GTSNPN, CDR2 SVGIG (reference sequence). The CDR3 totals 15 residues. Trimming shortened V by 3 bases and J by 4 bases, and 18 bases separated the two germline ends.

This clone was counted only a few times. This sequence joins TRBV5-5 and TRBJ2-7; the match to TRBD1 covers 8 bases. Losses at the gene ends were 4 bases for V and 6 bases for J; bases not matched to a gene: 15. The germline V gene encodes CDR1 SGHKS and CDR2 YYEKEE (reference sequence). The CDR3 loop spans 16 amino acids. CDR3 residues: CASSPHFDRGLAEQYF. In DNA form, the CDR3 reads TGTGCCAGCAGCCCCCACTTTGACAGGGGCCTAGCCGAGCAGTACTTC.

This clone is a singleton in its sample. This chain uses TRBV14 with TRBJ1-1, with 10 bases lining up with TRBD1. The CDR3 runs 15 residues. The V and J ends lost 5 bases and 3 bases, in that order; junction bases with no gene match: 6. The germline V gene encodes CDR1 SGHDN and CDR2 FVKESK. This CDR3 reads CASSFRQGAYTEAFF. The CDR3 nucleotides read TGTGCCAGCAGCTTCCGACAGGGGGCTTACACTGAAGCTTTCTTT.

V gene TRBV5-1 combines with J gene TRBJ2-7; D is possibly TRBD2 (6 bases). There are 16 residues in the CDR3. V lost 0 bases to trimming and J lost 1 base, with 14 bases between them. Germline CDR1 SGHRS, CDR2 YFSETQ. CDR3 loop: CASSLVVGGDSYEQYF. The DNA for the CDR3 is TGCGCCAGCAGCTTGGTCGTCGGCGGGGATTCCTACGAGCAGTACTTC.

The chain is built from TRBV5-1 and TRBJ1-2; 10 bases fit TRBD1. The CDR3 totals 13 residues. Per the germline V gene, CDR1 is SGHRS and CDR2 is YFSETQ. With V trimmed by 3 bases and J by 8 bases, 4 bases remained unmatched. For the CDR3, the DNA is TGCGCCAGCAGCTACGGGACAGGGGAAGGCTACACCTTC. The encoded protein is CASSYGTGEGYTF.

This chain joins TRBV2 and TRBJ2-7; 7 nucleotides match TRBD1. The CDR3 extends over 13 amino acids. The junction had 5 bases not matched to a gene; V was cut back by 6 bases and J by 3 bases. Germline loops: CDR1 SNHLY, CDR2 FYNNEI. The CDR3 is CASSRGYGYEQYF. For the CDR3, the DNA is TGTGCCAGCAGCAGGGGGTACGGCTACGAGCAGTACTTC.

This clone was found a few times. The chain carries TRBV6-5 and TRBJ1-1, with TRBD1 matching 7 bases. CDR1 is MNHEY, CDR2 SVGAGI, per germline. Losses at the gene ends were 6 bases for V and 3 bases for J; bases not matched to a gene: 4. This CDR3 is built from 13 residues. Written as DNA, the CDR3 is TGTGCCAGCAGGGAAGGGGGCTACACTGAAGCTTTCTTT. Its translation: CASREGGYTEAFF.

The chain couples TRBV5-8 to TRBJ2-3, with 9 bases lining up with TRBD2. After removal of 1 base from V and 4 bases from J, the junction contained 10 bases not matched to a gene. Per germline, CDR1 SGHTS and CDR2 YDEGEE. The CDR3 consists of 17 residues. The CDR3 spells CASSLLGARGGPDTQYF. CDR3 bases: TGTGCCAGCAGCTTGCTAGGGGCGCGGGGGGGCCCAGATACGCAGTATTTT.

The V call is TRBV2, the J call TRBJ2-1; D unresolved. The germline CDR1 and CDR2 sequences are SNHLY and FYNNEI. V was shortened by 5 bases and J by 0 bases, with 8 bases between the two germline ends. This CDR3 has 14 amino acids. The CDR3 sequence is CASSRVDSYNEQFF. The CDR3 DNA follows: TGTGCCAGCAGTCGGGTCGACTCCTACAATGAGCAGTTCTTC.

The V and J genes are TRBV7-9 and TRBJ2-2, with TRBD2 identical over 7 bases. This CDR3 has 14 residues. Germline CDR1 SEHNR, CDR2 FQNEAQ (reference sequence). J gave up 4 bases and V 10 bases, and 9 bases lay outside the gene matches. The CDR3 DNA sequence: TGTGCCAACCATAGCGGGTCGGGCACCGGGGAGCTGTTTTTT. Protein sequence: CANHSGSGTGELFF.

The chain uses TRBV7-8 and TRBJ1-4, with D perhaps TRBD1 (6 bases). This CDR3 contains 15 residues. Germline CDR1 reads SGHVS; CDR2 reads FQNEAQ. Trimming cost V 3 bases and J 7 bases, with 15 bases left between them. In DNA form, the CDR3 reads TGTGCCAGCAGCTTCCGTAGGGGGATAAGTGAAAAACTGTTTTTT. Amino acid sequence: CASSFRRGISEKLFF.

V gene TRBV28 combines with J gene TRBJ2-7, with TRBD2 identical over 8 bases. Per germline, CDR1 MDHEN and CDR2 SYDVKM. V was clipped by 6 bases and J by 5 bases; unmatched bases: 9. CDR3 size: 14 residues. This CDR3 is CASSPPGRVDEQYF. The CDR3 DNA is TGTGCCAGCAGCCCCCCCGGGAGGGTTGACGAGCAGTACTTC.

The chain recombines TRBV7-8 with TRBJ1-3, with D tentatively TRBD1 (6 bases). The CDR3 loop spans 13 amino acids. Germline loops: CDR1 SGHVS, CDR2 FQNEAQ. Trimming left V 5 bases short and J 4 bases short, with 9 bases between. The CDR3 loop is CASSPTGGNTIYF. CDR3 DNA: TGTGCCAGCAGCCCTACAGGGGGAAACACCATATATTTT.

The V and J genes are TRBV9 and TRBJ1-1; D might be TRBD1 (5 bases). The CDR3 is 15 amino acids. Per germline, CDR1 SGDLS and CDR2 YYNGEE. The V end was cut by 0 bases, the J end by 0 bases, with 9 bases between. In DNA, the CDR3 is TGTGCCAGCAGCGTAGCCCCAGGGATGAACACTGAAGCTTTCTTT. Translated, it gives CASSVAPGMNTEAFF.